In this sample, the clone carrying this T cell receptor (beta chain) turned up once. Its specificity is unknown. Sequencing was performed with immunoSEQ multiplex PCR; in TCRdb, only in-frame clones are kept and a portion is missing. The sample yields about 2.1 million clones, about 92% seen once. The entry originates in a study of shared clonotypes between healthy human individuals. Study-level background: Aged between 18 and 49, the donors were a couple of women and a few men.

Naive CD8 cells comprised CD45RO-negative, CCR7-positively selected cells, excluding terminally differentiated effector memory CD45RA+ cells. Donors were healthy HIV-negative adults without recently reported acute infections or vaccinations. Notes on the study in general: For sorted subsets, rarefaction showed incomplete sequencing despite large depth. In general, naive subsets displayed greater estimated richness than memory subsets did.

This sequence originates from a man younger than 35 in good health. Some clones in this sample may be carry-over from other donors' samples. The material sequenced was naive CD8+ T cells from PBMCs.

In DNA, the CDR3 is TGTGCCAGTAGTATTTGGGCTAGCGGGAAATACGAGCAGTACTTC. Encoded protein: CASSIWASGKYEQYF. This rearrangement joins TRBV19 to TRBJ2-7; 9 nucleotides align to TRBD2. The CDR3 consists of 15 residues. Germline V gene data show CDR1 as LNHDA and CDR2 as SQIVND (reference sequence). Trimming took 3 bases from V and 4 from J; bases not matched to a gene: 7.